This TCR beta chain came from a study of shared clonotypes between healthy human individuals. About the research overall: Three plates were used per donor for CD4 naive, three for CD4 memory, two for CD8 naive and one for CD8 memory. Study conclusions and caveats: Non-shared clonotypes showed lower generation probabilities than clonotypes common to all four donors.

Naive CD8 cells lacked CD45RO and underwent positive selection for CCR7, leaving out terminally differentiated effector memory CD45RA+ cells. Trimming took off 4 bases at V and 0 bases at J, with 7 bases between the two ends. This CDR3 is built from 13 residues. Germline CDR1 is MDHEN and CDR2 is SYDVKM. About this clone itself: Antigen unknown.

This was a deep-level run. The protocol was immunoSEQ multiplex PCR, while the TCRdb copy is restricted to in-frame clones and leaves out a portion. The sample has about 2.1 million clones, about 93% seen once. Sequenced: naive CD8+ T cells from PBMCs. The TCR comes from a man aged 18 to 30 in good health. Some clones in this sample may be carry-over from other donors' samples. This rearrangement joins TRBV28 to TRBJ2-7; D gene unclear. In DNA form, the CDR3 reads TGTGCCAGCAGTTCTCCACGCTCCTACGAGCAGTACTTC. Protein: CASSSPRSYEQYF.